Many counts were recorded for the clone carrying this T cell receptor beta chain. The sample comes from a study of CD4 and CD8 cells across lung adenocarcinoma regions. MiXCR, run by TCRdb on the PCR reads, gives a single entry per CDR3 protein. Among about 23,000 distinct CDR3 sequences, under 65% were seen once, and the ten largest hold roughly 23%. The V and J ends lost 6 bases and 10 bases, in that order; junction bases with no gene match: 18. The CDR3 is made up of 17 amino acids. Looked up from germline, CDR1 is MNHNS and CDR2 is SASEGT. The TCR sequence derives from a male donor with lung adenocarcinoma. The CD4 and CD8 labels of this study may be unreliable. Sample: CD4+ T cells from the center of a lung tumor. J is TRBJ2-1 and V is TRBV6-1; TRBD2 agrees at 10 bases. CDR3 protein: CASRRTSGNWETYEQFF. Here the CDR3 DNA reads TGTGCCAGCAGGAGGACTAGCGGCAACTGGGAGACCTACGAGCAGTTCTTC.